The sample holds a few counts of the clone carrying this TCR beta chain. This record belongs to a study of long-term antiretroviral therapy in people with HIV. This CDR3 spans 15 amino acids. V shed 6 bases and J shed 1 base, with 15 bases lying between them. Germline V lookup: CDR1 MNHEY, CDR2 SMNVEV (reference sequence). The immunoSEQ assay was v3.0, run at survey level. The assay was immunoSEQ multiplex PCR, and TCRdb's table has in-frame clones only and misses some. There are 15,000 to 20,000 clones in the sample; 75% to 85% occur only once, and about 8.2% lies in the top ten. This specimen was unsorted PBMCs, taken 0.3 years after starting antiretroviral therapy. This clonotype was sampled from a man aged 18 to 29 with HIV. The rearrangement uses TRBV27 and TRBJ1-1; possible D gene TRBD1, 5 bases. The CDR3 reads CASRLLETANTEAFF. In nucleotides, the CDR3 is TGTGCCAGCAGACTGCTAGAGACAGCGAACACTGAAGCTTTCTTT.